A single sample is the source of the 5 T cell receptor beta chains below, sequenced in a study of blood T cells in healthy people across ages. It was with a sample-barcoded 5' primer and a J-beta primer mix that a second PCR of about 6 to 11 cycles was run. In TCRdb, the 5' RACE reads were re-called with MiXCR into one record per CDR3 protein. The data hold roughly 410,000 distinct CDR3 sequences, with more than 45% observed a single time. The sequenced material came from blood. Receptor source: a man between 60 and 75 years old in good health.

The DNA for the CDR3 is TGTGCCAGCAGCTTAGAGGCGGGGAAGGGTGGTGAGCAGTACTTC. Translation: CASSLEAGKGGEQYF. The rearrangement links TRBV7-3 to TRBJ2-5; D may be TRBD2 (6 bases). This CDR3 region has 15 residues. Germline V gives CDR1 SGHTA, CDR2 FQGTGA. With 2 bases removed from V and 11 bases from J, the gap between germline ends came to 21 bases.

This chain uses TRBV7-9 with TRBJ2-7; D is possibly TRBD2 (6 bases). The V gene lost 1 base and the J gene lost 3 bases, with 10 bases spanning the gap. Germline values: CDR1 SEHNR, CDR2 FQNEAQ (reference sequence). The CDR3 extends over 14 amino acids. The CDR3 loop reads CASSLDQAGYEQYF. CDR3 nucleotides: TGTGCCAGCAGCTTAGATCAAGCGGGCTACGAGCAGTACTTC. The full variable domain, in which reference TRBV7-9 and TRBJ2-7 provide the parts outside the CDR3, is DTGVSQNPRHKITKRGQNVTFRCDPISEHNRLYWYRQTLGQGPEFLTYFQNEAQLEKSRLLSDRFSAERPKGSFSTLEIQRTEQGDSAMYLCASSLDQAGYEQYFGPGTRLTVT.

This clonotype appeared a few times. The gene calls are TRBV4-2 and TRBJ2-5; D may be TRBD2 (7 bases). Germline V gene data show CDR1 as LGHNA and CDR2 as YNFKEQ. This CDR3 comprises 14 residues. V was shortened by 3 bases and J by 11 bases, with 19 bases between the two germline ends. The CDR3 nucleotides are TGTGCCAGCAGCCATGCGGGCGGGGGCAATGAGCAGTACTTC. Translation: CASSHAGGGNEQYF.

The chain is built from TRBV6-5 and TRBJ2-2; D gene ambiguous. Germline CDR1 MNHEY, CDR2 SVGAGI. The V gene lost 5 bases and the J gene lost 5 bases, with 9 bases spanning the gap. The CDR3 runs to 13 residues. The CDR3 DNA reads TGTGCCAGCAGTCAATTTCGTACCGGGGAGCTGTTTTTT. The encoded protein is CASSQFRTGELFF.

The rearrangement links TRBV12-3 or TRBV12-4 to TRBJ2-7, with no clear D. Trimming pared 6 bases from V and 3 bases from J, leaving 12 bases between. The length of the CDR3 is 13 residues. As DNA, the CDR3 is TGTGCCAGCAGAGCTAGAAACGACTACGAGCAGTACTTC. Translating it yields CASRARNDYEQYF.